The 9 T cell receptor beta chains given below trace back to one sample, sequenced in a study of T cell clonality in common variable immunodeficiency. Measured with immunoSEQ multiplex PCR; TCRdb has only the in-frame clones, and not every one. The sample is made up of 80,000 or so clones, none counted only once. The sequencing input was peripheral blood mononuclear cells. The source of these receptors is a person aged 18 to 75 in good health.

The sample holds many counts of this clone. The read finishes 3 residues shy of the CDR3 end, and the germline J gene is used to complete it. The chain joins TRBV5-1 to TRBJ1-1, with D possibly TRBD1 on 6 matching bases. The CDR3 runs 15 residues. V shed 4 bases and J shed 1 base, with 14 bases lying between them. From germline, CDR1 is SGHRS and CDR2 YFSETQ. This chain's CDR3 is CASSAQKGGNTEAFF. CDR3 DNA (partial): TGCGCCAGCAGCGCTCAAAAAGGGGGGAACACTGAA.

This clone was seen a handful of times. The read terminates 3 residues ahead of where the CDR3 ends, so the germline J gene completes it. The J gene is TRBJ2-7, the V gene TRBV10-2; TRBD1 agrees at 8 bases. The CDR3 totals 13 residues. The V gene's germline CDR1 is WSHSY and CDR2 SAAADI. V lost 6 bases, J lost 5 bases, and 6 bases stayed unmatched. The CDR3 is CASSETGVDEQYF. The DNA read from the CDR3 is TGCGCCAGCAGCGAGACAGGGGTTGACGAG.

This clone was seen repeatedly, ten times or more. Read sequence stops 3 residues before the CDR3 end, and the germline J gene provides the missing end. The rearrangement uses TRBV12-3 or TRBV12-4 and TRBJ2-3; D may be TRBD1 (5 bases). The V and J ends lost 6 bases and 5 bases respectively, with 15 bases between them. This CDR3 spans 14 amino acids. Partial CDR3 DNA: TGTGCCAGCAGAGCCATAGTGGGGCAAGATACG. Amino acids: CASRAIVGQDT. The entire CDR3 protein reads CASRAIVGQDTQYF.

The table lists this clone with a few counts. Just one base apart from a much larger clone, this may be a read error. The read comes to an end 3 residues before the CDR3 does, leaving the germline J gene to fill in the end. The genes are TRBV11-2 and TRBJ1-1, with D unresolved. This CDR3 has 12 amino acids. Germline V gene data show CDR1 as SGHAT and CDR2 as FQNNGV. V was clipped by 2 bases and J by 2 bases, with 3 bases between them. CDR3: CASSLYNTEAFF. The DNA read from the CDR3 is TGTGCCAGCAGCTTATATAACACTGAA.

The sample holds many counts of this clone. The CDR3 loop is CASSLSGGRTDTQYF. Incomplete CDR3 DNA: TGTGCCAGCAGCTTGTCAGGGGGTAGGACAGATACG. This chain uses TRBV11-2 with TRBJ2-3; 7 bases map to TRBD1. The read falls 3 residues short of the CDR3 end, and the missing part is taken from the germline J gene. V was pared by 3 bases and J by 3 bases, with 6 bases of the junction left unmatched. The germline V gene has CDR1 SGHAT and CDR2 FQNNGV. The CDR3 length is 15 residues.

Concerning this clone: The read comes to an end 3 residues before the CDR3 does, leaving the germline J gene to fill in the end. The chain combines TRBV20-1 with TRBJ2-7; 9 bases are a match to TRBD2. The CDR3 is 13 residues long. V gave up 4 bases and J gave up 3 bases; unmatched junction bases: 4. CDR1 is DFQATT and CDR2 is SNEGSKA in the germline V gene (reference sequence). The CDR3: CSANSGGYYEQYF. Incomplete CDR3 DNA: TGCAGTGCTAATAGCGGGGGCTACTACGAG.

This clone was seen repeatedly, ten times or more. The read ends 3 residues before the CDR3 terminus; that terminus is restored from the germline J gene. The chain links TRBV6-2 or TRBV6-3 to TRBJ2-3; no reliable D call. Trimming pared 5 bases from V and 5 bases from J, leaving 8 bases between. The CDR3 has 12 amino acids. CDR1 MNHEY and CDR2 SVGEGT come from the germline V gene. CDR3 DNA (partial): TGTGCCAGCAGTAAAACGGGAGATACG. It translates to CASSKTGDT. The CDR3, in full, reads CASSKTGDTQYF.

Note on this clone: The read finishes 3 residues shy of the CDR3 end, and the germline J gene is used to complete it. This sequence joins TRBV11-2 and TRBJ2-7, with no clear D. V gave up 5 bases and J gave up 0 bases, with 5 bases separating them. Germline lookup yields CDR1 SGHAT and CDR2 FQNNGV. CDR3 length: 12 residues. CDR3 loop: CASSDNSYEQYF. CDR3 DNA, as far as it was read: TGTGCCAGCAGCGACAACTCCTACGAG.

In this sample, this clone turned up many times. Coverage ceases 3 residues before the CDR3 finishes, and the germline J gene fills in the end. The chain has TRBV29-1 and TRBJ2-3, with D maybe TRBD2 (5 bases). Between the trimmed V and J ends, which lost 6 bases and 4 bases, there was a span of 5 bases. The CDR3 covers 10 residues. CDR1 and CDR2 (germline): SQVTM, ANQGSEA. CDR3 bases read: TGCAGCGTCGGGGCAGATACG. Translation: CSVGADT. In full, the CDR3 reads CSVGADTQYF.